These 14 T cell receptor beta chains were sequenced from one sample in a study of glioma-infiltrating T cells after dendritic cell vaccination. The repertoire was sequenced with immunoSEQ multiplex PCR; TCRdb's copy has only in-frame clones and lacks some. Here the sample spans fewer than 50,000 clones, 70% to 85% being singletons. The source was blood, collected before dendritic cell vaccination. The receptors stem from a human donor with glioblastoma.

This clone was counted between two and nine times. Other DNA sequences in the same sample also yield this CDR3. The rearrangement uses TRBV6-5 and TRBJ2-5; D remains ambiguous. The DNA end is more similar to TRBJ2-7, so the J call may be wrong. The germline V gene encodes CDR1 MNHEY and CDR2 SVGAGI. The CDR3 spans 12 residues. CDR3 in DNA: TGTGCCAGCAGTTACTCCCCTTACGAGCAGTACTTC. As protein: CASSYSPYEQYF.

CDR3 in DNA: TGTGCCAGCAGCCCAGATGTTTATAGCACAGATACGCAGTATTTT. Its protein product is CASSPDVYSTDTQYF. This chain links TRBV7-2 with TRBJ2-3; D is unresolved. Germline CDR1 is SGHTA and CDR2 is FQGNSA. V was pared by 5 bases and J by 0 bases, with 12 bases between. The CDR3 spans 15 residues.

V is TRBV6-6 and J is TRBJ2-7; tentatively, D is TRBD1 (5 bases). CDR3 length: 15 amino acids. In germline, CDR1 is MNHNY, CDR2 SVGAGI (reference sequence). V lost 6 bases to trimming and J lost 4 bases, with 19 bases between them. CDR3 in amino acids: CASRDPPQGTYEQYF. Written as DNA, the CDR3 is TGTGCCAGCAGAGACCCCCCGCAGGGCACGTACGAGCAGTACTTC.

The J gene is TRBJ2-7, the V gene TRBV4-3, with D perhaps matching TRBD1 (5 bases). The germline CDR1 and CDR2 sequences are LGHNA and YSLEER. The CDR3 extends over 17 amino acids. The V end was cut by 0 bases, the J end by 0 bases, with 15 bases between. DNA for the CDR3: TGCGCCAGCAGCCAAGACGCCACAGGTGGGGTCTCCTACGAGCAGTACTTC. Translating it yields CASSQDATGGVSYEQYF.

Turning to this clone: Other DNA variants within this sample encode the same CDR3. This chain uses TRBV18 with TRBJ1-1, with 7 positions matching TRBD1. Germline lookup yields CDR1 KGHSH and CDR2 LQKENI. This CDR3 has 15 amino acids. With V trimmed by 2 bases and J by 5 bases, 8 bases remained unmatched. The CDR3 region has the DNA TGTGCCAGCTCACCAGGGCAGGGGGTAGGGACTGAAGCTTTCTTT. This sequence encodes CASSPGQGVGTEAFF.

V and J are TRBV11-3 and TRBJ1-2; no clear D gene. The germline V gene has CDR1 SGHNT and CDR2 YENEEA. The CDR3 is made up of 14 amino acids. V was trimmed by 2 bases and J by 6 bases, leaving 13 bases between them. CDR3: CASSLHEGLNGYTF. The CDR3, as DNA: TGTGCCAGCAGCTTACACGAGGGATTGAATGGCTACACCTTC.

The rearrangement uses TRBV30 and TRBJ1-2; no definite D call. Germline lookup yields CDR1 GTSNPN and CDR2 SVGIG (reference sequence). The CDR3 consists of 12 residues. The ends were cut back, 4 bases at V and 2 bases at J, with 8 bases in the middle. DNA for the CDR3: TGTGCCTGGACAAGAGGCAACTATGGCTACACCTTC. It translates to CAWTRGNYGYTF.

The chain combines TRBV5-4 with TRBJ1-1; TRBD1 might be the D (5 bases). Trimming stripped 4 bases from V and 1 base from J, with 20 bases between. This CDR3 has 17 amino acids. Germline assignment: CDR1 SGHNT and CDR2 YYREEE (reference sequence). In DNA form, the CDR3 reads TGTGCCAGCAGCGGGGGTCTCGTGCGGGGGTGGAACACTGAAGCTTTCTTT. Its translation is CASSGGLVRGWNTEAFF.

As to this clone: At one end the junction does not follow the germline gene, possibly because of a read error. This rearrangement joins TRBV27 to TRBJ2-7; 10 bases fit TRBD2. The germline V gene encodes CDR1 MNHEY and CDR2 SMNVEV (reference sequence). The CDR3 runs to 14 residues. The CDR3 sequence is CASSGGTSVYGQYF. In nucleotides, the CDR3 is TGTGCCAGCAGTGGGGGGACTAGCGTCTACGGGCAGTACTTC.

This chain uses TRBV7-2 with TRBJ2-1; D might be TRBD1 (5 bases). Trimming took 7 bases from V and 6 from J, leaving 13 bases between them. The V gene's germline CDR1 is SGHTA and CDR2 FQGNSA. The length of the CDR3 is 13 residues. The chain's CDR3 is CASKGSGPNEQFF. The CDR3 region has the DNA TGTGCCAGCAAGGGGTCAGGGCCCAATGAGCAGTTCTTC.

The V gene is TRBV28, the J gene TRBJ1-1, with 9 bases that match TRBD1. V lost 5 bases, J lost 4 bases, and 5 bases stayed unmatched. This CDR3 comprises 14 residues. Germline CDR1 and CDR2: MDHEN and SYDVKM. The CDR3 DNA follows: TGTGCCAGCAGTACGACAGGGGGGACCACTGAAGCTTTCTTT. It is translated as CASSTTGGTTEAFF.

The rearrangement uses TRBV4-1 and TRBJ2-2; 7 bases align to TRBD1. CDR1 is MGHRA, CDR2 YSYEKL, per germline. The CDR3 has 15 amino acids. With 4 bases clipped from V and 2 bases from J, the junction kept 4 bases outside the gene matches. The CDR3 reads CASSPGTANTGELFF. The CDR3 region has the DNA TGCGCCAGCAGCCCAGGGACAGCAAACACCGGGGAGCTGTTTTTT.

The genes are TRBV7-2 and TRBJ2-7; the D is unclear. CDR3 length equals 13 residues. The germline CDR1 and CDR2 sequences are SGHTA and FQGNSA. The V end was cut by 5 bases, the J end by 10 bases, with 18 bases between. The CDR3 coding sequence is TGTGCCAGCAGCCCCGGGTCGGTGGCGGCACAGTACTTC. Protein: CASSPGSVAAQYF.

The count of this clone is one. This rearrangement joins TRBV9 to TRBJ2-5, with 9 bases matching TRBD2. The J call may not be correct, given that the DNA end is closer to TRBJ2-7. The CDR3 has 15 residues. Germline CDR1 reads SGDLS; CDR2 reads YYNGEE. The CDR3: CASSVGTSRTYEQYF. The CDR3, as DNA: TGTGCCAGCAGCGTGGGGACTAGCAGGACCTACGAGCAGTACTTC.